The entry that follows covers one TCR beta chain sequence. Its antigen is currently unknown. This sample stems from a study of T cell responses to AZD1222 COVID-19 vaccine. Assay used: immunoSEQ multiplex PCR; TCRdb lists only in-frame clones, some missing. The data hold about 86,000 clones, with 78% observed a single time. Study conclusions and caveats: Vaccine-related CD4 TCRs covered spike, predominating at 160-218 and 743-854. Mostly white British, mostly female donors; authors suggested clonal diversity may be underestimated. No repertoire was sampled before or during the peak T cell response, only after it.

V was pared by 4 bases and J by 5 bases, with 12 bases between. Germline V gene sequence: CDR1 SGHRS, CDR2 YFSETQ. This CDR3 is 14 amino acids long. The sequences come from peripheral blood, collected on day 0 of AZD1222 vaccination. The genes are TRBV5-1 and TRBJ1-4; no clear D gene. This sequence originates from an adult in good health. In DNA, the CDR3 is TGCGCCAGCAGCAAGGGTTCCTCAAATGAAAAACTGTTTTTT. Its translation: CASSKGSSNEKLFF.